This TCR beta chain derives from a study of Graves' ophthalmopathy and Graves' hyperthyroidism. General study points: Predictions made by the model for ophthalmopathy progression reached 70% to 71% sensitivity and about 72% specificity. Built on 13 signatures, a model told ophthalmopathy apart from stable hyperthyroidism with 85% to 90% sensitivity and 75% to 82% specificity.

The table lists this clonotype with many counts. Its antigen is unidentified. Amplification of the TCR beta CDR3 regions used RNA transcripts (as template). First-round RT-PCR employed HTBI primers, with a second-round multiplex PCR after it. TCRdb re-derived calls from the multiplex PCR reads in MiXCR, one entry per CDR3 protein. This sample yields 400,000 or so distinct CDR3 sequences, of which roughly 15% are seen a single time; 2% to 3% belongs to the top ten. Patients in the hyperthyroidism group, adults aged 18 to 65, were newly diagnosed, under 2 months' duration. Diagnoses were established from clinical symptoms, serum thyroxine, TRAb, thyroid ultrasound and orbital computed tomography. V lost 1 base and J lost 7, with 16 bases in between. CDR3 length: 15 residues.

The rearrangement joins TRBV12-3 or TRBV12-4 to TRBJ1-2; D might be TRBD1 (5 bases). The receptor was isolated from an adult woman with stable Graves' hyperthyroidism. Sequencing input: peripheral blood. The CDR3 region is CASSLVGSGASGYTF. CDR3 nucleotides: TGTGCCAGCAGTTTAGTGGGGTCCGGGGCGAGTGGCTACACCTTC.